Below, 11 T cell receptor beta chains from the same sample are listed, as sequenced in a study of T cell changes during pregnancy in multiple sclerosis. TCRdb keeps only in-frame clones here, not all; method: immunoSEQ multiplex PCR. The sample records roughly 45,000 clones, 75% to 95% being singletons. This sample comprised CD8+ T cells from peripheral blood mononuclear cells, obtained after pregnancy. The source of these receptors is a female donor with multiple sclerosis, enrolled in a pregnancy study.

The rearrangement joins TRBV4-3 to TRBJ2-3; D is ambiguous. Trimming cost V 1 base and J 4 bases, with 12 bases left between them. CDR1 is LGHNA and CDR2 is YSLEER in the germline V gene. The CDR3 has 15 residues. The CDR3 region is CASSQGALRPDTQYF. CDR3 sequence (DNA): TGCGCCAGCAGCCAAGGGGCGCTCCGTCCAGATACGCAGTATTTT.

The chain carries TRBV7-8 and TRBJ1-2; maybe TRBD1 (5 bases). This CDR3 is 15 amino acids long. Trimming took 5 bases from V and 2 from J, leaving 15 bases between them. Germline-derived CDR1 and CDR2 are SGHVS and FQNEAQ. The DNA for the CDR3 is TGTGCCAGCAGCGACCCATGGGGGGTGAACTATGGCTACACCTTC. It translates to CASSDPWGVNYGYTF.

The rearrangement joins TRBV5-1 to TRBJ2-1; 8 bases are shared with TRBD1. The CDR3 has 15 residues. Trimming removed 3 bases from V and 4 bases from J; junction bases left unmatched: 6. Germline V gives CDR1 SGHRS, CDR2 YFSETQ. CDR3: CASSSDRDGYNEQFF. CDR3 bases: TGCGCCAGCAGCTCGGACAGGGACGGGTACAATGAGCAGTTCTTC.

This clone is a singleton in its sample. The chain recombines TRBV4-2 with TRBJ2-7, with D possibly matching TRBD1 (5 bases). V dropped 1 base and J dropped 5 bases, with 15 bases sitting between them. Per germline, CDR1 LGHNA and CDR2 YNFKEQ. This CDR3 spans 15 amino acids. The CDR3 nucleotides read TGTGCCAGCAGCCAAGGTAAAGGGGCGTTTCACGAGCAGTACTTC. Protein product: CASSQGKGAFHEQYF.

The chain combines TRBV6-5 with TRBJ2-7; 8 bases line up with TRBD1. Trimming removed 5 bases from V and 3 bases from J; junction bases left unmatched: 3. Germline V gene lookup returns CDR1 MNHEY and CDR2 SVGAGI. There are 13 residues in the CDR3. In DNA form, the CDR3 reads TGTGCCAGCAGTGAGGACAGGGTCTACGAGCAGTACTTC. Its translation is CASSEDRVYEQYF.

This chain uses TRBV30 with TRBJ2-7, with 8 bases identical to TRBD1. Germline V gene lookup returns CDR1 GTSNPN and CDR2 SVGIG (reference sequence). With 4 bases clipped from V and 4 bases from J, the junction kept 9 bases outside the gene matches. The CDR3 runs 14 residues. The CDR3 loop reads CAWTPGTGPYEQYF. The CDR3 DNA reads TGTGCCTGGACCCCGGGGACAGGTCCTTACGAGCAGTACTTC. The entire variable domain, with the rest obtained from reference TRBV30 and TRBJ2-7, is as follows: SQTIHQWPATLVQPVGSPLSLECTVEGTSNPNLYWYRQAAGRGLQLLFYSVGIGQISSEVPQNLSASRPQDRQFILSSKKLLLSDSGFYLCAWTPGTGPYEQYFGPGTRLTVT.

This chain's CDR3 is CASSPGGTHGGETQYF. The DNA for the CDR3 is TGTGCCAGCAGCCCCGGAGGGACCCACGGCGGTGAGACCCAGTACTTC. The chain joins TRBV6-4 to TRBJ2-5; possible D gene TRBD2, 6 bases. Trimming removed 6 bases at V and 5 bases at J, with 22 bases between. Germline CDR1 is MRHNA and CDR2 is SNTAGT. CDR3 length: 16 amino acids.

The J gene is TRBJ1-6, the V gene TRBV4-3; 7 bases are shared with TRBD1. The CDR3 sequence is 15 residues long. Germline-derived CDR1 and CDR2 are LGHNA and YSLEER. Trimming took 0 bases from V and 5 from J; bases not matched to a gene: 1. CDR3 region: CASSQDGTDNSPLHF. The CDR3 DNA sequence: TGCGCCAGCAGCCAAGATGGGACAGATAATTCACCCCTCCACTTT.

The chain employs TRBV4-1 and TRBJ1-1; the D is unclear. The CDR3 runs to 16 residues. Trimming took off 4 bases at V and 3 bases at J, with 18 bases between the two ends. Germline CDR1 is MGHRA and CDR2 is YSYEKL. The CDR3 is CASSLSPRAADTEAFF. CDR3 DNA: TGCGCCAGCAGCCTATCCCCGAGGGCGGCGGACACTGAAGCTTTCTTT.

The CDR3 loop is CASGGVGQPQHF. For the CDR3, the DNA is TGTGCCAGCGGAGGGGTAGGTCAGCCCCAGCATTTT. The chain employs TRBV9 and TRBJ1-5; perhaps TRBD1 as D (5 bases). Trimming stripped 7 bases from V and 6 bases from J, with 11 bases between. The CDR3 runs to 12 residues. Germline loops: CDR1 SGDLS, CDR2 YYNGEE.

The chain employs TRBV7-9 and TRBJ2-1, with TRBD2 identical over 12 bases. The CDR3 spans 15 residues. The J segment lost 4 bases and the V segment lost 5 bases, leaving 3 bases of the junction unmatched. CDR1 and CDR2 (germline): SEHNR, FQNEAQ (reference sequence). Here the CDR3 reads CASSPTSGGYNEQFF. The DNA for the CDR3 is TGTGCCAGCAGCCCGACTAGCGGGGGATACAATGAGCAGTTCTTC.